This T cell receptor beta chain was sequenced during a study of T cells in Graves' hyperthyroidism and ophthalmopathy. Broader study findings: In blood, most of the thyroid clonotypes expanded above 0.001 were also present. Median prediction lead before ophthalmopathy onset was 5.5 to 7 months with the model. A model built on 13 V-J features separated ophthalmopathy from stable hyperthyroidism.

On this clonotype itself: Its cognate antigen is unknown. It may be a read error: a sequence one base away is much more abundant.

The CDR3 is 16 residues long. CDR1 SGHTA and CDR2 FQGNSA come from the germline V gene. Ophthalmopathy patients showed a Clinical Activity Score of at least 3, NOSPECS grade of at least 4 and duration under 3 months. Researchers took RNA transcripts and amplified the TCR beta CDR3 regions from them. Initially, a first-round RT-PCR of the TCR CDR3 employed the HTBI primer set. A single record per CDR3 protein comes from TCRdb applying MiXCR to the multiplex PCR reads. The data show more than 450,000 distinct CDR3 sequences, with just under 20% seen just once and about 45% held by the top ten. The TCR sequence derives from a middle-aged man with Graves' ophthalmopathy. The sequenced sample was blood. The J gene is TRBJ1-5, the V gene TRBV7-2; D remains unclear. The CDR3 nucleotides read TGTGTCAGCAGCTCTCATCCCCTGGGCAGCAATCAGCCCCAGCATTTT. This translates into CVSSSHPLGSNQPQHF.